Listed below are T cell receptor beta chains from one sample, sequenced in a study of T cell changes during pregnancy in multiple sclerosis. Assay used: immunoSEQ multiplex PCR; TCRdb lists only in-frame clones, some missing. The sample holds roughly 40,000 clones, 75% to 95% seen once. Sample: CD4+ T cells from peripheral blood mononuclear cells, taken in the second trimester of pregnancy. These receptors originate from a female donor in good health, enrolled as a control in a pregnancy study. CDR3s include the opening cysteine and the closing phenylalanine or tryptophan. A D gene is named only where the DNA matches it firmly. The size entry is marked missing in some rows and otherwise reads once, few, many or a size class.

V gene,D gene,clone size,J gene,CDR3 DNA,CDR3 protein
TRBV27,.,.,TRBJ2-7,TGTGCCAGCAGTTCAGCGGACAGATACGAGCAGTACTTC,CASSSADRYEQYF
TRBV4-2,TRBD1,.,TRBJ2-2,TGTGCCAGCAGCCAAGATCCCCCGGGACAGGTCACCGGGGAGCTGTTTTTT,CASSQDPPGQVTGELFF
TRBV5-4,TRBD2,.,TRBJ2-7,TGTGCCAGCAGTCCCGGGGGGGGGTCTGGCTACGAGCAGTACTTC,CASSPGGGSGYEQYF
TRBV4-2,TRBD1,.,TRBJ1-2,TGTGCCAGCAGCCAACTAGACAGGGACTATGGCTACACCTTC,CASSQLDRDYGYTF
TRBV5-8,.,.,TRBJ2-1,TGTGCCAGCAGCCCTGCGACGGGGGACAATGAGCAGTTCTTC,CASSPATGDNEQFF
TRBV7-8,TRBD2,.,TRBJ2-1,TGTGCCAGCAGCCCCCGAGGTGCTAGCGGGGGGAATAAATACAATGAGCAGTTCTTC,CASSPRGASGGNKYNEQFF
TRBV19,TRBD1,.,TRBJ1-1,TGTGCCAGTAGTAGGGGACCGGGACAGACTACAATGAACACTGAAGCTTTCTTT,CASSRGPGQTTMNTEAFF
TRBV7-2,TRBD1,.,TRBJ1-2,TGTGCCAGCAGCCCACAGGGGGACTATGGCTACACCTTC,CASSPQGDYGYTF
TRBV10-3,TRBD2,.,TRBJ2-7,TGTGCCATCAGCGGGACTAGCGGGGGCCGCTCCTACGAGCAGTACTTC,CAISGTSGGRSYEQYF
TRBV27,.,.,TRBJ2-5,TGTGCCAGCAGTTCAGGGGCAGAGACCCAGTACTTC,CASSSGAETQYF
TRBV12-5,TRBD1,.,TRBJ1-1,TGTGCTAGTGGTTTGGGGGGGACAGAGGGGGGTGAAGCTTTCTTT,CASGLGGTEGGEAFF
TRBV2,.,.,TRBJ2-1,TGTGCCAGCAGTTTATTGGGCCTGTACAATGAGCAGTTCTTC,CASSLLGLYNEQFF
TRBV5-4,TRBD1,.,TRBJ1-1,TGTGCCAGCAGTCGGACAGGGCCCGCTGAAGCTTTCTTT,CASSRTGPAEAFF
TRBV7-3,TRBD2,.,TRBJ2-5,TGTGCCAGCAGCTTCTCTAGCGGGGGGGAAGAGACCCAGTACTTC,CASSFSSGGEETQYF
TRBV6-6,.,.,TRBJ1-1,TGTGCCAGCAGTAGCCGTGGGACTGGGAACACTGAAGCTTTCTTT,CASSSRGTGNTEAFF
TRBV12-5,.,.,TRBJ2-7,TGTGCTAGTGCACTGGGACATCTGGACGCCCACGAGCAGTACTTC,CASALGHLDAHEQYF
TRBV7-2,.,.,TRBJ2-7,TGTGCCAGCAGCCCGAGCTACGAGCAGTACTTC,CASSPSYEQYF
TRBV2,TRBD1,.,TRBJ1-5,TGTGCCAGTGGACAGGGCAATCAGCCCCAGCATTTT,CASGQGNQPQHF
TRBV6-5,TRBD1,.,TRBJ1-2,TGTGCCAGCAGTTACACAGGGGATGGCTACACCTTC,CASSYTGDGYTF
TRBV5-1,.,once,TRBJ2-7,TGCGCCAGCAGCTTGGCACCCCAGCGAGATTACGAGCAGTACTTC,CASSLAPQRDYEQYF
TRBV18,TRBD2,.,TRBJ2-2,TGTGCCAGCTCCCCGAAAAACCAGCTAGCGGGAGACACCGGGGAGCTGTTTTTT,CASSPKNQLAGDTGELFF
TRBV29-1,.,.,TRBJ2-3,TGCACCACCTCGCATAGAGAAACCGATACGCAGTATTTT,CTTSHRETDTQYF
TRBV4-2,.,.,TRBJ2-7,TGTGCCAGCAGCCAAGATATCGGGTTGAACTACGAGCAGTACTTC,CASSQDIGLNYEQYF
TRBV4-3,TRBD2,.,TRBJ2-7,TGCGCCAGCAGCCAAGGGGGACTAGGATACGAGCAGTACTTC,CASSQGGLGYEQYF
TRBV28,.,.,TRBJ2-1,TGTGCCAGCACCCGGGGGAGCTATGAGCAGTTCTTC,CASTRGSYEQFF
TRBV7-9,.,.,TRBJ2-2,TGTGCCAGCAGCTTGGACAGGAACACCGGGGAGCTGTTTTTT,CASSLDRNTGELFF
TRBV29-1,TRBD2,.,TRBJ2-2,TGCAGCGCCGGACTAGCGGGCGGGGAGCTGTTTTTT,CSAGLAGGELFF
TRBV7-2,.,.,TRBJ2-1,TGTGCCAGCAGGTCCCCGGAGACCGACAATGAGCAGTTCTTC,CASRSPETDNEQFF
TRBV7-2,TRBD1,.,TRBJ2-7,TGTGCCAGCAGCTTAAGAGGGGGCGCCTCCTACGAGCAGTACTTC,CASSLRGGASYEQYF
TRBV7-2,TRBD2,once,TRBJ2-6,TGTGCCAGCAGCTTAGCACTAGCGGGAGGGCCTGGGGCCAACGTCCTGACTTTC,CASSLALAGGPGANVLTF
TRBV11-2,TRBD1,.,TRBJ2-5,TGTGCCAGCAGCGTACAGGGGCGGCAAGAGACCCAGTACTTC,CASSVQGRQETQYF
TRBV2,TRBD1,.,TRBJ1-1,TGTGCCAGCAGTTTCCCCGGGACAGGGCCCCTTGGAACTGAAGCTTTCTTT,CASSFPGTGPLGTEAFF
TRBV7-2,TRBD2,.,TRBJ2-3,TGTGCCAGCAGCTTATCCCTAGCGGGGGATACGCAGTATTTT,CASSLSLAGDTQYF
TRBV19,TRBD1,.,TRBJ2-1,TGTGCCAGTAGTAGCTGGACAGGGAGTTTCGATGAGCAGTTCTTC,CASSSWTGSFDEQFF
TRBV20-1,.,.,TRBJ1-2,TGCAGTGTTTGGGCCGGGGATGGCTACACCTTC,CSVWAGDGYTF
TRBV6-5,TRBD2,.,TRBJ2-2,TGTGCCAGCGCCTTAGCGGGGGGGCCTCACGGGGAGCTGTTTTTT,CASALAGGPHGELFF
TRBV6-6,TRBD2,.,TRBJ2-1,TGTGCCAGCAGTTCTCCTAGCGGGGGTCGGGAGCAGTTCTTC,CASSSPSGGREQFF
TRBV18,TRBD1,.,TRBJ2-1,TGTGCCAGCTCTTTCTTGGGGACAGGGGGCAATGAGCAGTTCTTC,CASSFLGTGGNEQFF
TRBV5-1,.,.,TRBJ2-1,TGCGCCAGCAGCGTCCTAGGCAATGAGCAGTTCTTC,CASSVLGNEQFF
TRBV6-6,.,.,TRBJ2-5,TGTGCCAGCAGACCGACAGGATATGAGACCCAGTACTTC,CASRPTGYETQYF
TRBV5-4,.,.,TRBJ1-1,TGTGCCAGCAGCTTGAGTAGCACGAACACTGAAGCTTTCTTT,CASSLSSTNTEAFF
TRBV11-2,TRBD1,.,TRBJ1-1,TGTGCCAGCAGATTCACAGGGGGAGTCACTGAAGCTTTCTTT,CASRFTGGVTEAFF
TRBV7-2,.,.,TRBJ2-3,TGTGCCAGCAGCTTCGGTGGTACGCAGTATTTT,CASSFGGTQYF
TRBV7-8,.,.,TRBJ2-5,TGTGCCAGCAGCTCCCAAGCCATCGGGGGGCCTTATGAGACCCAGTACTTC,CASSSQAIGGPYETQYF
TRBV11-3,.,.,TRBJ2-3,TGTGCCAGCGGGGGCCCCGGCGCAGATACGCAGTATTTT,CASGGPGADTQYF
TRBV5-1,.,.,TRBJ2-3,TGCGCCAGCAGCTGGGGGGGCTTCGCTAGCACAGATACGCAGTATTTT,CASSWGGFASTDTQYF
TRBV5-1,.,medium-sized,TRBJ1-1,TGCGCCAGCGCAGATCAGGAGAACACTGAAGCTTTCTTT,CASADQENTEAFF
TRBV2,TRBD1,.,TRBJ2-1,TGTGCCAGCAGCGCGGGACAGGGAGACGGTAATGAGCAGTTCTTC,CASSAGQGDGNEQFF
TRBV5-1,TRBD2,.,TRBJ2-1,TGCGCCAGCAGCCCCGTAGCGGGAGTCACCAATGAGCAGTTCTTC,CASSPVAGVTNEQFF
TRBV19,.,once,TRBJ1-3,TGTGCCAGTAGGAGGAGGGGCACTGGAAACACCATATATTTT,CASRRRGTGNTIYF
TRBV7-3,TRBD2,.,TRBJ2-5,TGTGCCAGCAGCTTCCTAGCGGAAGAGACCCAGTACTTC,CASSFLAEETQYF